These T cell receptor beta chains were read from a single sample in a study of CD8 T cells in ankylosing spondylitis. One entry per CDR3 protein results from TCRdb running MiXCR on the 5' RACE reads. The repertoire consists of about 390,000 distinct CDR3 sequences, with about a fifth occurring once and the leading ten covering approximately 15%. Sequenced sample: blood, either unsorted or a sorted T cell fraction (not recorded which). Receptor source: a male donor with ankylosing spondylitis. Each CDR3 is given with its conserved first and last residue. D genes are given only for firm matches. The size field is filled for only some rows; it gives once, few, many or a size class.

>-|TRBV14|TRBJ1-1|few
CASSHYRLGGYLSSEAFF
TGTGCCAGCAGCCACTACCGCTTAGGGGGGTACCTGAGTTCGGAAGCTTTCTTT
>-|TRBV5-1|TRBJ2-1|-
CASSLLRSSYNEQFF
TGCGCCAGCAGCTTGCTGCGGAGCTCCTACAATGAGCAGTTCTTC
>TRBD2|TRBV11-2|TRBJ2-1|few
CASSFRRLAGESNEQFF
TGTGCCAGCAGCTTCCGAAGGCTAGCGGGAGAGAGCAATGAGCAGTTCTTC
>-|TRBV5-1|TRBJ2-7|-
CASSLDQGTIYEQYF
TGCGCCAGCAGCTTGGACCAGGGGACGATATACGAGCAGTACTTC
>-|TRBV5-1|TRBJ1-2|-
CASSLAPGAGYGYTF
TGCGCCAGCAGCTTGGCCCCGGGGGCAGGCTATGGCTACACCTTC
>-|TRBV28|TRBJ2-3|-
CASREVSGDTQYF
TGTGCCAGCAGGGAGGTATCCGGCGATACGCAGTATTTT
>-|TRBV27|TRBJ2-1|-
CASSWGAGAPYNEQFF
TGTGCCAGCAGTTGGGGGGCGGGAGCCCCTTACAATGAGCAGTTCTTC
>-|TRBV2|TRBJ2-3|-
CASSEEATVDTQYF
TGTGCCAGCAGTGAAGAAGCGACGGTAGATACGCAGTATTTT
>-|TRBV5-1|TRBJ2-1|few
CASRLDKVRRTPLGPTDEQFF
TGCGCCAGCAGGTTGGACAAAGTAAGACGGACCCCTCTTGGGCCTACCGATGAGCAGTTCTTC
>TRBD2|TRBV5-1|TRBJ2-5|once
CASSLGTSSYQETQYF
TGCGCCAGCAGCTTGGGGACTAGCTCGTACCAAGAGACCCAGTACTTC